The next 24 T cell receptor beta chains were all read from a single sample in a study of glioma-infiltrating T cells after dendritic cell vaccination. Sequencing was performed with immunoSEQ multiplex PCR; in TCRdb, only in-frame clones are kept and a portion is missing. The sample consists of 75,000 to 95,000 clones, roughly four fifths of them appearing once. The sample's time point: after dendritic cell vaccination, including at tumor progression/relapse. Sample: blood, taken after dendritic cell vaccination. Receptors originate from a human donor with glioblastoma.

The chain has TRBV7-6 and TRBJ2-1; D call uncertain. In germline, CDR1 is SGHVS, CDR2 FNYEAQ. This CDR3 is built from 11 residues. V lost 0 bases and J lost 12, with 6 bases in between. The chain's CDR3 is CASSLAGGQFF. DNA for the CDR3: TGTGCCAGCAGCTTAGCCGGCGGGCAGTTCTTC.

V gene TRBV4-1 combines with J gene TRBJ1-1; D unclear. The CDR3 loop spans 16 amino acids. V dropped 3 bases and J dropped 0 bases, with 14 bases sitting between them. Germline V gene data show CDR1 as MGHRA and CDR2 as YSYEKL. The CDR3 loop is CASSHPPPVVNTEAFF. CDR3 DNA: TGCGCCAGCAGCCACCCGCCCCCAGTTGTGAACACTGAAGCTTTCTTT.

The chain combines TRBV5-6 with TRBJ1-1; D not resolved. The CDR3 is 13 amino acids. V gave up 0 bases and J gave up 1 base, with 4 bases separating them. From germline, CDR1 is SGHDT and CDR2 YYEEEE. CDR3 DNA sequence: TGTGCCAGCAGCTTGGACAGGAACACTGAAGCTTTCTTT. Its protein product is CASSLDRNTEAFF. Using reference TRBV5-6 and TRBJ1-1 for the parts outside the CDR3, the full variable domain is DAGVTQSPTHLIKTRGQQVTLRCSPKSGHDTVSWYQQALGQGPQFIFQYYEEEERQRGNFPDRFSGHQFPNYSSELNVNALLLGDSALYLCASSLDRNTEAFFGQGTRLTVV.

The CDR3 DNA reads as TGTGCCAGTAGTTCCTTTTCTACAGCGGACTACGAGCAGTACTTC. It translates to CASSSFSTADYEQYF. This chain links TRBV19 with TRBJ2-7; a possible D gene is TRBD2 (5 bases). The length of the CDR3 is 15 residues. V dropped 5 bases and J dropped 3 bases, with 17 bases sitting between them. Germline-derived CDR1 and CDR2 are LNHDA and SQIVND (reference sequence).

The rearrangement joins TRBV6-1 to TRBJ1-1, with D tentatively TRBD1 (5 bases). The CDR3 loop spans 14 amino acids. Germline assignment: CDR1 MNHNS and CDR2 SASEGT. V was trimmed by 2 bases and J by 11 bases, leaving 18 bases between them. The CDR3 is CASSERPGRQSAFF. DNA of the CDR3: TGTGCCAGCAGTGAAAGACCTGGGCGACAGTCGGCTTTCTTT.

CDR3 sequence: CASSFLGGDEKLFF. CDR3 nucleotides: TGCGCCAGCAGCTTCCTTGGGGGGGATGAAAAACTGTTTTTT. The chain joins TRBV5-1 to TRBJ1-4; D may be TRBD1 (5 bases). CDR3 size: 14 residues. CDR1 and CDR2 from the germline V gene are SGHRS and YFSETQ. With 2 bases removed from V and 6 bases from J, the gap between germline ends came to 11 bases.

CDR3 in amino acids: CASSVFDSSGANVLTF. The CDR3 bases are TGTGCCAGCAGCGTCTTCGATAGCTCTGGGGCCAACGTCCTGACTTTC. This chain joins TRBV9 and TRBJ2-6, with D hard to call. The CDR3 has 16 residues. Germline values: CDR1 SGDLS, CDR2 YYNGEE. V was clipped by 2 bases and J by 0 bases, with 9 bases between them.

V and J are TRBV5-6 and TRBJ2-5, with 9 bases lining up with TRBD2. The CDR3 runs to 14 residues. J lost 4 bases, V lost 5 bases, and 6 bases had no gene match. Germline V gives CDR1 SGHDT, CDR2 YYEEEE. This CDR3 reads CASREGLARETQYF. The CDR3 DNA reads TGTGCCAGCAGGGAAGGACTAGCGAGAGAGACCCAGTACTTC.

This clone was recorded once. This chain connects TRBV5-1 to TRBJ2-1; 7 bases fit TRBD2. Germline values: CDR1 SGHRS, CDR2 YFSETQ. Unmatched junction bases numbered 9, after V lost 4 bases and J lost 5 bases. CDR3 length: 15 residues. CDR3 residues: CASSPVPGGHNEQFF. CDR3 DNA sequence: TGCGCCAGCAGCCCCGTCCCGGGAGGACACAATGAGCAGTTCTTC.

About this clone itself: Mismatch with germline at one junction end may stem from a read error. In DNA, the CDR3 is TGTGCCAGCAGCTTACAGGGACTGAACACTGGAGCTTTCTTT. This sequence encodes CASSLQGLNTGAFF. The gene calls are TRBV7-9 and TRBJ1-1, with D possibly TRBD1 on 5 matching bases. Germline-derived CDR1 and CDR2 are SEHNR and FQNEAQ (reference sequence). The CDR3 loop spans 14 amino acids.

This CDR3 reads CASSYSGQGDSRGYTF. The CDR3 coding sequence is TGTGCCAGCAGTTACTCGGGACAGGGAGACTCCCGGGGCTACACCTTC. The V and J genes are TRBV6-5 and TRBJ1-2, with 9 bases identical to TRBD1. Germline values: CDR1 MNHEY, CDR2 SVGAGI. V dropped 0 bases and J dropped 8; count of bases not matched to a gene: 10. The CDR3 loop spans 16 amino acids.

The rearrangement uses TRBV27 and TRBJ2-5; TRBD1 aligns across 7 bases. CDR3 length: 17 residues. In germline, CDR1 is MNHEY, CDR2 SMNVEV (reference sequence). Trimming removed 6 bases from V and 2 bases from J; junction bases left unmatched: 15. CDR3 in DNA: TGTGCCAGCAGCCCTCCCCCCCCCACCAGGGGGCAAGAGACCCAGTACTTC. It translates to CASSPPPPTRGQETQYF.

This clone was found a few times. The chain carries TRBV5-8 and TRBJ2-1; 12 positions agree with TRBD2. The CDR3 sequence is 17 residues long. The V and J ends lost 0 bases and 4 bases, in that order; junction bases with no gene match: 5. CDR1 is SGHTS and CDR2 is YDEGEE in the germline V gene. Here the CDR3 DNA reads TGTGCCAGCAGCTTGGCGCTAGCGGGGGGGATATACAATGAGCAGTTCTTC. This encodes CASSLALAGGIYNEQFF. Complete variable domain (other parts from reference TRBV5-8 and TRBJ2-1): EAGVTQSPTHLIKTRGQQATLRCSPISGHTSVYWYQQALGLGLQFLLWYDEGEERNRGNFPPRFSGRQFPNYSSELNVNALELEDSALYLCASSLALAGGIYNEQFFGPGTRLTVL.

This clone was picked up a small number of times. The genes are TRBV7-8 and TRBJ2-7; perhaps TRBD2 as D (7 bases). The germline V and J ends were trimmed by 6 bases and 4 bases, with 19 bases remaining between them. The CDR3 extends over 15 amino acids. Germline V CDR1 and CDR2: SGHVS, FQNEAQ. The CDR3: CASSPLGRGGYEQYF. The CDR3 bases are TGTGCCAGCAGTCCCCTGGGGAGGGGGGGTTACGAGCAGTACTTC. The full variable domain, its missing parts supplied by reference TRBV7-8 and TRBJ2-7, is GAGVSQSPRYKVAKRGQDVALRCDPISGHVSLFWYQQALGQGPEFLTYFQNEAQLDKSGLPSDRFFAERPEGSVSTLKIQRTQQEDSAVYLCASSPLGRGGYEQYFGPGTRLTVT.

This chain connects TRBV6-5 to TRBJ2-1; D is undetermined. CDR1 is MNHEY, CDR2 SVGAGI, per germline. The V end was cut by 3 bases, the J end by 0 bases, with 12 bases between. This CDR3 has 16 residues. As DNA, the CDR3 is TGTGCCAGCAGTTATGTTGGAGCCGGCTCCTACAATGAGCAGTTCTTC. Protein: CASSYVGAGSYNEQFF.

The J gene is TRBJ2-5, the V gene TRBV29-1; a possible D gene is TRBD2 (5 bases). The CDR3 spans 14 residues. V lost 4 bases and J 2 bases, leaving 14 bases between the germline ends. Germline CDR1 and CDR2: SQVTM and ANQGSEA. CDR3 coding DNA: TGCAGCGTTGTTCCCCGGGATCCTCAAGAGACCCAGTACTTC. Translated: CSVVPRDPQETQYF.

CDR3 region: CASTYRSGGGDTQYF. CDR3 DNA: TGTGCCAGCACTTATAGGAGCGGGGGCGGAGATACGCAGTATTTT. The chain employs TRBV2 and TRBJ2-3, with 8 nucleotides matching TRBD2. Germline CDR1 and CDR2: SNHLY and FYNNEI. This CDR3 has 15 residues. The trim removed 7 bases at V and 5 bases at J, leaving 11 bases unmatched.

This clone was seen a few times. The chain carries TRBV18 and TRBJ2-7; possibly TRBD1 for D (6 bases). The germline gives CDR1 KGHSH, CDR2 LQKENI. V gave up 3 bases and J gave up 0 bases, with 12 bases separating them. The CDR3 length is 15 residues. The CDR3 nucleotides read TGTGCCAGCTCACCGGACAGCAGGAGCTCCTACGAGCAGTACTTC. Translation gives CASSPDSRSSYEQYF.

This chain connects TRBV7-9 to TRBJ2-5; 9 nucleotides agree with TRBD1. The germline CDR1 and CDR2 sequences are SEHNR and FQNEAQ (reference sequence). Trimming removed 5 bases from V and 0 bases from J; junction bases left unmatched: 7. The CDR3 runs 16 residues. In DNA form, the CDR3 reads TGTGCCAGCAGCCGTCGCCGGGACAGGGACCAAGAGACCCAGTACTTC. Translating gives CASSRRRDRDQETQYF.

The rearrangement links TRBV7-2 to TRBJ2-3; TRBD2 agrees at 8 bases. This CDR3 is built from 17 residues. Per the germline V gene, CDR1 is SGHTA and CDR2 is FQGNSA. V was pared by 4 bases and J by 5 bases, with 14 bases of the junction left unmatched. This CDR3 is CASSSGFGGGQKDTQYF. The DNA of the CDR3 is TGTGCCAGCAGCTCCGGGTTCGGGGGGGGGCAAAAAGATACGCAGTATTTT.

The rearrangement links TRBV5-4 to TRBJ1-2, with 9 bases aligning to TRBD1. The CDR3 runs to 15 residues. CDR1 and CDR2 (germline): SGHNT, YYREEE (reference sequence). J lost 8 bases, V lost 2 bases, and 10 bases had no gene match. The CDR3: CASSFDSGTGKGYTF. The CDR3 DNA is TGTGCCAGCAGCTTCGACTCCGGGACAGGGAAGGGCTACACCTTC.

V gene TRBV2 combines with J gene TRBJ1-4; 9 bases line up with TRBD1. V shed 7 bases, J shed 8 bases, and the junction held 8 bases outside the gene matches. The CDR3 spans 14 residues. Per the germline V gene, CDR1 is SNHLY and CDR2 is FYNNEI. The CDR3 loop is CASKLTGTGEKLFF. In nucleotides, the CDR3 is TGTGCCAGCAAACTGACAGGGACAGGGGAAAAACTGTTTTTT.

J is TRBJ2-7 and V is TRBV15; 9 bases fit TRBD1. The ends lost 0 bases at V and 7 bases at J; junction bases unmatched: 13. Germline assignment: CDR1 LNHNV and CDR2 YYDKDF (reference sequence). The CDR3 extends over 17 amino acids. CDR3: CATSRDRNRGLSGEQYV. The CDR3 DNA reads as TGTGCCACCAGCAGAGATCGAAACAGGGGGCTTTCGGGGGAGCAGTACGTC.

This clone has a single count. The chain recombines TRBV28 with TRBJ2-7, with 9 bases lining up with TRBD1. Germline-derived CDR1 and CDR2 are MDHEN and SYDVKM. The CDR3 has 12 residues. V was pared by 10 bases and J by 1 base, with 2 bases of the junction left unmatched. The CDR3 DNA is TGTGCCACCGGACAGGGGTCCTACGAGCAGTACGTC. It translates to CATGQGSYEQYV.